Following are 22 T cell receptor beta chains from one sample sequenced in a study of blood T cells in healthy people across ages. A second PCR of 7 to 11 cycles used a sample-barcoded 5' primer and a J-beta primer mix. TCRdb ran MiXCR on the 5' RACE reads and lists one entry per CDR3 protein. The sample shows around 1,000,000 distinct CDR3 sequences, less than 25% of them seen only once. The sample was also reused in another study, on T cells of mothers and their children.

Sequenced input: blood. These receptors were taken from a girl aged 2 to 10 in good health.

The chain joins TRBV12-3 or TRBV12-4 to TRBJ1-1; weak D call: TRBD1 (6 bases). This CDR3 contains 11 residues. Trimming took 6 bases from V and 12 from J, leaving 14 bases between them. The DNA of the CDR3 is TGTGCCAGCAGCTCGGGAACAGGGACTTTCTTT. Translating gives CASSSGTGTFF.

A few counts support this clonotype. Here the CDR3 reads CASSHASLAANEQFF. CDR3 bases: TGTGCCAGCAGCCACGCCTCCCTAGCGGCCAATGAGCAGTTCTTC. The chain recombines TRBV14 with TRBJ2-1; 7 nucleotides line up with TRBD2. CDR3 size: 15 residues. Germline trimming cut 3 bases from V and 6 bases from J; bases unmatched to any gene: 8. Germline V gene lookup returns CDR1 SGHDN and CDR2 FVKESK.

This sequence joins TRBV13 and TRBJ1-2; tentative D call: TRBD1 (5 bases). The V and J ends lost 3 bases and 2 bases respectively, with 19 bases between them. The CDR3 runs to 17 residues. Germline CDR1 reads PRHDT; CDR2 reads FYEKMQ (reference sequence). The CDR3 spells CASSLGILDSPNYGYTF. CDR3 bases: TGTGCCAGCAGCTTGGGAATACTAGACAGCCCGAACTATGGCTACACCTTC.

This clonotype appeared many times. J is TRBJ2-5 and V is TRBV7-8, with D perhaps TRBD2 (5 bases). The CDR3 sequence is 12 residues long. Per the germline V gene, CDR1 is SGHVS and CDR2 is FQNEAQ. Trimming removed 1 base at V and 11 bases at J, with 11 bases between. CDR3 nucleotides: TGTGCCAGCAGCTTAGATTCCTGGGAGCAGTACTTC. It yields the protein CASSLDSWEQYF.

This clonotype has a single count. The chain recombines TRBV20-1 with TRBJ1-5; the D gene is possibly TRBD1 (5 bases). Trimming took off 6 bases at V and 3 bases at J, with 18 bases between the two ends. There are 15 residues in the CDR3. Germline V lookup: CDR1 DFQATT, CDR2 SNEGSKA (reference sequence). The CDR3 is CSAIPMNRINQPQHF. The DNA for the CDR3 is TGCAGTGCCATTCCCATGAACAGGATCAATCAGCCCCAGCATTTT.

The V and J genes are TRBV29-1 and TRBJ2-2, with no clear D. Germline CDR1 reads SQVTM; CDR2 reads ANQGSEA. This CDR3 region has 12 residues. V lost 6 bases, J lost 3 bases, and 8 bases lay in between. The CDR3 spells CSVTLDTGELFF. The CDR3 DNA reads as TGCAGCGTGACCCTCGACACCGGGGAGCTGTTTTTT.

The J gene is TRBJ2-2, the V gene TRBV5-1, with TRBD2 matching 7 bases. This CDR3 region has 14 residues. J lost 3 bases, V lost 4 bases, and 3 bases had no gene match. Looked up from germline, CDR1 is SGHRS and CDR2 is YFSETQ. In DNA form, the CDR3 reads TGCGCCAGCAGCCCTAGCGGATACACCGGGGAGCTGTTTTTT. The encoded protein is CASSPSGYTGELFF. The full variable domain, its missing parts supplied by reference TRBV5-1 and TRBJ2-2, is KAGVTQTPRYLIKTRGQQVTLSCSPISGHRSVSWYQQTPGQGLQFLFEYFSETQRNKGNFPGRFSGRQFSNSRSEMNVSTLELGDSALYLCASSPSGYTGELFFGEGSRLTVL.

This clonotype was observed a few times. This chain joins TRBV27 and TRBJ1-4; D might be TRBD1 (5 bases). Trimming stripped 5 bases from V and 5 bases from J, with 12 bases between. The CDR3 is 14 residues long. Germline loops: CDR1 MNHEY, CDR2 SMNVEV (reference sequence). DNA for the CDR3: TGTGCCAGCAGTCTGGGGGTTGAGAATGAAAAACTGTTTTTT. Translation: CASSLGVENEKLFF.

V gene TRBV7-2 combines with J gene TRBJ2-3, with TRBD2 identical over 9 bases. Germline-derived CDR1 and CDR2 are SGHTA and FQGNSA. The CDR3 runs 15 residues. With V trimmed by 0 bases and J by 5 bases, 3 bases remained unmatched. The CDR3 sequence is CASSLATSGQDTQYF. The CDR3 nucleotides read TGTGCCAGCAGCTTAGCCACTAGCGGGCAAGATACGCAGTATTTT.

The chain uses TRBV13 and TRBJ2-1; the D gene is possibly TRBD1 (5 bases). Germline-derived CDR1 and CDR2 are PRHDT and FYEKMQ (reference sequence). This CDR3 spans 17 amino acids. V lost 5 bases to trimming and J lost 5 bases, with 22 bases between them. The DNA of the CDR3 is TGTGCCAGCAGCCTGTGGGGCAGCTCCTTACCCAACAATGAGCAGTTCTTC. It specifies CASSLWGSSLPNNEQFF.

CDR3 protein: CASSPRPASTDTQYF. CDR3 coding DNA: TGTGCCAGCAGTCCCAGGCCGGCTAGCACAGATACGCAGTATTTT. The rearrangement links TRBV27 to TRBJ2-3; D ambiguous. This CDR3 region has 15 residues. The germline V and J ends were trimmed by 5 bases and 0 bases, with 12 bases remaining between them. Germline lookup yields CDR1 MNHEY and CDR2 SMNVEV (reference sequence).

This clonotype has a handful of counts. The V and J genes are TRBV29-1 and TRBJ2-1; D is unclear. The germline V and J ends were trimmed by 5 bases and 8 bases, with 13 bases remaining between them. Germline V gene sequence: CDR1 SQVTM, CDR2 ANQGSEA. This CDR3 contains 12 residues. The CDR3 protein is CSVQIRRDEQFF. DNA for the CDR3: TGCAGCGTTCAAATACGGCGCGATGAGCAGTTCTTC.

The chain carries TRBV4-1 and TRBJ2-2; 8 bases fit TRBD2. The V gene's germline CDR1 is MGHRA and CDR2 YSYEKL. The ends lost 0 bases at V and 6 bases at J; junction bases unmatched: 6. This CDR3 region has 16 residues. This chain's CDR3 is CASSQEVGLAPGELFF. CDR3 DNA sequence: TGCGCCAGCAGCCAAGAGGTCGGACTAGCCCCCGGGGAGCTGTTTTTT.

This clonotype was observed a few times. This chain links TRBV3-1 with TRBJ2-3, with D unresolved. Per the germline V gene, CDR1 is LGHDT and CDR2 is YNNKEL (reference sequence). Trimming left V 2 bases short and J 0 bases short, with 6 bases between. This CDR3 spans 14 amino acids. The CDR3 is CASSQMASTDTQYF. CDR3 coding DNA: TGTGCCAGCAGCCAAATGGCTAGCACAGATACGCAGTATTTT.

This clonotype was detected many times. V gene TRBV7-9 combines with J gene TRBJ2-1, with unresolved D. In germline, CDR1 is SEHNR, CDR2 FQNEAQ (reference sequence). The CDR3 runs 10 residues. The V end was cut by 6 bases, the J end by 5 bases, with 2 bases between. The CDR3 DNA reads as TGTGCCAGCAGACACAATGAGCAGTTCTTC. Protein sequence: CASRHNEQFF. The full variable domain, with the rest looked up from reference TRBV7-9 and TRBJ2-1, is DTGVSQNPRHKITKRGQNVTFRCDPISEHNRLYWYRQTLGQGPEFLTYFQNEAQLEKSRLLSDRFSAERPKGSFSTLEIQRTEQGDSAMYLCASRHNEQFFGPGTRLTVL.

The J gene is TRBJ2-5, the V gene TRBV10-3; tentative D call: TRBD2 (6 bases). The CDR3 length is 14 residues. Germline V gives CDR1 ENHRY, CDR2 SYGVKD. Trimming stripped 2 bases from V and 4 bases from J, with 11 bases between. The CDR3 nucleotides are TGTGCCATCAGTGAGCCGACTAGTGGAGAGACCCAGTACTTC. This translates into CAISEPTSGETQYF.

This clonotype came up a few times. The V call is TRBV7-3, the J call TRBJ2-1; tentatively, D is TRBD2 (5 bases). The end of the DNA is better explained by TRBJ2-7, so the J call may be wrong. This CDR3 has 13 residues. Germline assignment: CDR1 SGHTA and CDR2 FQGTGA. The CDR3 here is CASSFTAEYEQYF. In DNA, the CDR3 is TGTGCCAGCAGCTTCACAGCGGAATACGAGCAGTACTTC.

This chain links TRBV7-9 with TRBJ1-2; D call uncertain. Trimming removed 4 bases at V and 1 base at J, with 10 bases between. There are 14 residues in the CDR3. Germline assignment: CDR1 SEHNR and CDR2 FQNEAQ (reference sequence). CDR3 nucleotides: TGTGCCAGCAGCTCGATAACACTTAACTATGGCTACACCTTC. Protein: CASSSITLNYGYTF.

The J gene is TRBJ2-5, the V gene TRBV7-8; no firm D call. CDR3 length: 16 residues. V shed 2 bases and J shed 4 bases, with 17 bases lying between them. CDR1 is SGHVS, CDR2 FQNEAQ, per germline. This CDR3 is CASSLRGLVSVETQYF. Here the CDR3 DNA reads TGTGCCAGCAGCTTAAGAGGATTAGTCAGCGTAGAGACCCAGTACTTC. Together with reference TRBV7-8 and TRBJ2-5, the CDR3 gives the full variable domain: GAGVSQSPRYKVAKRGQDVALRCDPISGHVSLFWYQQALGQGPEFLTYFQNEAQLDKSGLPSDRFFAERPEGSVSTLKIQRTQQEDSAVYLCASSLRGLVSVETQYFGPGTRLLVL.

This clonotype was detected only a few times. This rearrangement joins TRBV29-1 to TRBJ2-2; 7 bases fit TRBD1. In germline, CDR1 is SQVTM, CDR2 ANQGSEA. This CDR3 region has 16 residues. The J segment lost 3 bases and the V segment lost 1 base, leaving 8 bases of the junction unmatched. The CDR3 nucleotides are TGCAGCGTTGAAGTATTAGCACAGGGGTACACCGGGGAGCTGTTTTTT. Its protein is CSVEVLAQGYTGELFF.

The rearrangement links TRBV12-3 or TRBV12-4 to TRBJ1-4; tentative D call: TRBD1 (6 bases). Trimming left V 6 bases short and J 7 bases short, with 15 bases between. This CDR3 is 14 amino acids long. The CDR3 sequence is CASSSGAPGEKLFF. The CDR3 nucleotides are TGTGCCAGCAGCTCGGGGGCCCCCGGTGAAAAACTGTTTTTT.

In this sample, this clonotype turned up once. The J gene is TRBJ1-6, the V gene TRBV20-1; D gene unclear. Germline values: CDR1 DFQATT, CDR2 SNEGSKA (reference sequence). Trimming removed 0 bases at V and 0 bases at J, with 9 bases between. This CDR3 has 16 amino acids. In DNA form, the CDR3 reads TGCAGTGCTAGAGATGCCCAGAGCTCCTATAATTCACCCCTCCACTTT. This gives the protein CSARDAQSSYNSPLHF.